This is a list of T cell receptor beta chains from one sample in a study of shared clonotypes between healthy human individuals. Clones were sequenced by immunoSEQ multiplex PCR, and TCRdb holds only the in-frame ones, with some missing. In the table there are more than 2 million clones, roughly 93% of which are singletons. The specimen was naive CD8+ T cells from PBMCs. The receptors originated from a man younger than 30 in good health. Some clones in this sample may be carry-over from other donors' samples. The CDR3 runs from the conserved cysteine through the conserved F or W. A D gene is named only where the DNA matches it firmly. Where a row states a size, it is once, few, many or the class of an expanded clone; other rows omit it.

D: TRBD1; size: NA; J: TRBJ1-1; V: TRBV9; length: 16; CDR3: CASSGDRQGVMSEAFF; DNA: TGTGCCAGCAGCGGAGACCGACAGGGAGTGATGTCTGAAGCTTTCTTT
D: TRBD2; size: NA; J: TRBJ2-5; V: TRBV2; length: 15; CDR3: CAAWIRRERQETQYF; DNA: TGTGCCGCCTGGATCCGGCGGGAGCGCCAAGAGACCCAGTACTTC
D: NA; size: NA; J: TRBJ1-5; V: TRBV19; length: 14; CDR3: CASSWGEGWQPQHF; DNA: TGTGCCAGTAGTTGGGGGGAGGGTTGGCAGCCCCAGCATTTT
D: TRBD2; size: NA; J: TRBJ2-1; V: TRBV5-4; length: 15; CDR3: CASSMGAGAYNEQFF; DNA: TGTGCCAGCAGTATGGGAGCGGGGGCCTACAATGAGCAGTTCTTC
D: TRBD2; size: NA; J: TRBJ2-1; V: TRBV11-2; length: 14; CDR3: CASRPITSANEQFF; DNA: TGTGCCAGCAGGCCCATTACTAGCGCCAATGAGCAGTTCTTC
D: NA; size: NA; J: TRBJ2-7; V: TRBV7-6; length: 13; CDR3: CASSFGATYEQYF; DNA: TGTGCCAGCAGCTTCGGCGCAACCTACGAGCAGTACTTC
D: TRBD1; size: few; J: TRBJ1-5; V: TRBV6-1; length: 13; CDR3: CATSDRENQPQHF; DNA: TGTGCCACTTCGGACAGGGAGAATCAGCCCCAGCATTTT
D: NA; size: once; J: TRBJ2-7; V: TRBV27; length: 14; CDR3: CASSRLLGEYEQYF; DNA: TGTGCCAGCAGTCGACTCCTGGGGGAGTACGAGCAGTACTTC
D: TRBD1; size: NA; J: TRBJ2-1; V: TRBV9; length: 14; CDR3: CASSEGQGAPEQFF; DNA: TGTGCCAGCAGCGAGGGACAGGGGGCGCCCGAGCAGTTCTTC
D: NA; size: NA; J: TRBJ1-2; V: TRBV4-3; length: 14; CDR3: CASSPSQGVHGYTF; DNA: TGCGCCAGCAGCCCTTCACAAGGCGTCCACGGCTACACCTTC
D: NA; size: NA; J: TRBJ2-7; V: TRBV9; length: 15; CDR3: CASSVGTGEGYEQYF; DNA: TGTGCCAGCAGCGTAGGCACAGGGGAGGGCTACGAGCAGTACTTC
D: NA; size: NA; J: TRBJ1-1; V: TRBV27; length: 16; CDR3: CASSLSPAGLDTEAFF; DNA: TGTGCCAGCAGTTTATCTCCCGCAGGGCTGGACACTGAAGCTTTCTTT
D: NA; size: NA; J: TRBJ1-5; V: TRBV19; length: 12; CDR3: CASSIDTWPQHF; DNA: TGTGCCAGTAGTATAGATACTTGGCCCCAGCATTTT
D: NA; size: NA; J: TRBJ2-1; V: TRBV7-6; length: 15; CDR3: CASSRALAPNFEQFF; DNA: TGTGCCAGCAGCCGTGCCTTGGCCCCAAACTTTGAGCAGTTCTTC
D: TRBD2; size: NA; J: TRBJ2-7; V: TRBV4-1; length: 13; CDR3: CASSHAREGEQYF; DNA: TGCGCCAGCAGCCACGCGAGGGAGGGCGAGCAGTACTTC
D: TRBD2; size: NA; J: TRBJ2-3; V: TRBV7-8; length: 16; CDR3: CASSFGLAGSTDTQYF; DNA: TGTGCCAGCAGCTTCGGACTAGCGGGCAGCACAGATACGCAGTATTTT
D: TRBD1; size: NA; J: TRBJ1-4; V: TRBV19; length: 16; CDR3: CASSKTDRAPNEKLFF; DNA: TGTGCCAGTAGTAAAACCGACAGGGCCCCTAATGAAAAACTGTTTTTT
D: NA; size: NA; J: TRBJ1-1; V: TRBV19; length: 12; CDR3: CASQNQNTEAFF; DNA: TGTGCCAGTCAGAATCAGAACACTGAAGCTTTCTTT
D: NA; size: NA; J: TRBJ1-2; V: TRBV29-1; length: 14; CDR3: CSVDTAPLLYGYTF; DNA: TGCAGCGTTGACACAGCTCCATTATTATATGGCTACACCTTC
D: NA; size: NA; J: TRBJ2-1; V: TRBV5-1; length: 15; CDR3: CASSLGWTPGNEQFF; DNA: TGCGCCAGCAGCTTGGGATGGACTCCAGGCAATGAGCAGTTCTTC
D: TRBD1; size: NA; J: TRBJ2-2; V: TRBV15; length: 17; CDR3: CATSRDWGQALAGELFF; DNA: TGTGCCACCAGCAGAGATTGGGGACAGGCACTGGCTGGGGAGCTGTTTTTT
D: NA; size: once; J: TRBJ2-4; V: TRBV9; length: 14; CDR3: CASDPGHRRDIQYF; DNA: TGTGCCAGCGATCCGGGACACCGGAGGGACATTCAGTACTTC
D: TRBD2; size: once; J: TRBJ2-5; V: TRBV2; length: 16; CDR3: CASSDRNSGEEETQYF; DNA: TGTGCCAGCAGTGATAGAAATAGCGGGGAGGAGGAGACCCAGTACTTC
D: TRBD2; size: NA; J: TRBJ2-4; V: TRBV5-1; length: 18; CDR3: CASSLGRTSGTPSNIQYF; DNA: TGCGCCAGCAGCTTGGGGAGGACTAGCGGAACACCTTCAAACATTCAGTACTTC
D: NA; size: NA; J: TRBJ1-2; V: TRBV7-9; length: 13; CDR3: CASSLGDTYGYTF; DNA: TGTGCCAGCAGCTTAGGGGACACCTATGGCTACACCTTC
D: NA; size: once; J: TRBJ2-7; V: TRBV28; length: 13; CDR3: CASSLSPHREQYF; DNA: TGTGCCAGCAGTTTATCCCCCCACAGGGAGCAGTACTTC
D: TRBD1; size: NA; J: TRBJ2-2; V: TRBV7-9; length: 16; CDR3: CASSLPTGGGTGELFF; DNA: TGTGCCAGCAGCTTACCGACAGGGGGAGGCACCGGGGAGCTGTTTTTT
D: NA; size: few; J: TRBJ2-4; V: TRBV20-1; length: 11; CDR3: CSANRDGIQYF; DNA: TGCAGTGCTAACAGGGACGGCATTCAGTACTTC
D: NA; size: NA; J: TRBJ2-1; V: TRBV4-1; length: 14; CDR3: CASSQSTAYNEQFF; DNA: TGCGCCAGCAGCCAATCGACAGCTTACAATGAGCAGTTCTTC
D: NA; size: NA; J: TRBJ2-2; V: TRBV19; length: 14; CDR3: CASSLRGWAGELFF; DNA: TGTGCCAGTAGTCTTAGGGGTTGGGCCGGGGAGCTGTTTTTT
D: NA; size: few; J: TRBJ1-4; V: TRBV9; length: 15; CDR3: CASSQSGSASEKLFF; DNA: TGTGCCAGCAGCCAAAGCGGGTCCGCGTCCGAAAAACTGTTTTTT
D: TRBD1; size: NA; J: TRBJ1-5; V: TRBV7-9; length: 14; CDR3: CASSSGTGVQPQHF; DNA: TGTGCCAGCAGCTCAGGGACAGGAGTACAGCCCCAGCATTTT
D: NA; size: NA; J: TRBJ2-7; V: TRBV7-9; length: 14; CDR3: CASSLGGVRHEQYF; DNA: TGTGCCAGCAGCTTAGGGGGGGTACGGCACGAGCAGTACTTC
D: TRBD2; size: NA; J: TRBJ2-1; V: TRBV28; length: 17; CDR3: CASSLAGGPRGYNEQFF; DNA: TGTGCCAGCAGTTTAGCGGGAGGTCCACGGGGGTACAATGAGCAGTTCTTC
D: TRBD2; size: NA; J: TRBJ2-1; V: TRBV7-9; length: 13; CDR3: CAEGLAVYNEQFF; DNA: TGTGCCGAGGGGCTAGCGGTTTACAATGAGCAGTTCTTC
D: NA; size: NA; J: TRBJ2-7; V: TRBV10-3; length: 16; CDR3: CAISESWDTADDEQYF; DNA: TGTGCCATCAGTGAGTCCTGGGACACTGCAGACGACGAGCAGTACTTC
D: NA; size: few; J: TRBJ1-1; V: TRBV9; length: 14; CDR3: CASHPYGGSTEAFF; DNA: TGTGCCAGCCACCCGTATGGGGGGAGCACTGAAGCTTTCTTT
D: NA; size: few; J: TRBJ1-3; V: TRBV28; length: 14; CDR3: CASSFRQSGNTIYF; DNA: TGTGCCAGCAGTTTTAGGCAGTCTGGAAACACCATATATTTT
D: NA; size: NA; J: TRBJ1-1; V: TRBV5-5; length: 15; CDR3: CASSLGWGVRTEAFF; DNA: TGTGCCAGCAGCTTGGGCTGGGGGGTGAGAACTGAAGCTTTCTTT
D: TRBD1; size: NA; J: TRBJ2-4; V: TRBV2; length: 14; CDR3: CASGQGSFADIQYF; DNA: TGTGCCAGCGGACAGGGGTCGTTCGCGGACATTCAGTACTTC
D: NA; size: NA; J: TRBJ1-2; V: TRBV28; length: 17; CDR3: CASSSGAIQSTNYGYTF; DNA: TGTGCCAGCAGTTCTGGGGCTATACAGTCAACTAACTATGGCTACACCTTC
D: NA; size: few; J: TRBJ1-1; V: TRBV30; length: 10; CDR3: CAWGPGKAFF; DNA: TGTGCCTGGGGCCCAGGGAAAGCTTTCTTT
D: NA; size: NA; J: TRBJ2-7; V: TRBV4-1; length: 14; CDR3: CASSQRIFPGEQYF; DNA: TGCGCCAGCAGCCAAAGAATTTTCCCGGGAGAGCAGTACTTC
D: NA; size: NA; J: TRBJ2-7; V: TRBV11-2; length: 14; CDR3: CASSLARWRYEQYF; DNA: TGTGCCAGCAGCTTGGCCAGGTGGAGGTACGAGCAGTACTTC
D: TRBD1; size: NA; J: TRBJ1-1; V: TRBV9; length: 14; CDR3: CASSVHTGDTEAFF; DNA: TGTGCCAGCAGCGTGCATACAGGGGACACTGAAGCTTTCTTT
D: TRBD1; size: NA; J: TRBJ2-5; V: TRBV15; length: 16; CDR3: CATSRDGTGGTETQYF; DNA: TGTGCCACCAGCAGAGATGGGACAGGGGGAACAGAGACCCAGTACTTC
D: NA; size: NA; J: TRBJ2-1; V: TRBV9; length: 15; CDR3: CASSVAGASYNEQFF; DNA: TGTGCCAGCAGCGTAGCGGGGGCCTCCTACAATGAGCAGTTCTTC
D: TRBD2; size: NA; J: TRBJ2-5; V: TRBV7-8; length: 15; CDR3: CASSLAAGKQETQYF; DNA: TGTGCCAGCAGCTTAGCAGCGGGGAAACAAGAGACCCAGTACTTC
D: NA; size: once; J: TRBJ1-6; V: TRBV27; length: 13; CDR3: CASSPLSRSPLHF; DNA: TGTGCCAGCAGTCCCCTATCGAGGTCACCCCTCCACTTT
D: NA; size: NA; J: TRBJ1-1; V: TRBV28; length: 13; CDR3: CASSSRGEAEAFF; DNA: TGTGCCAGCAGTAGTAGGGGGGAGGCTGAAGCTTTCTTT
D: NA; size: NA; J: TRBJ2-7; V: TRBV6-1; length: 11; CDR3: CASSELGEQYF; DNA: TGTGCCAGCAGTGAATTGGGCGAGCAGTACTTC
D: TRBD1; size: once; J: TRBJ1-3; V: TRBV4-3; length: 18; CDR3: CTSSQAHHRGPSGNTIYF; DNA: TGCACCAGCAGCCAAGCCCATCACAGGGGGCCCTCTGGAAACACCATATATTTT
D: NA; size: few; J: TRBJ2-7; V: TRBV27; length: 15; CDR3: CASSPLDLPSYEQYF; DNA: TGTGCCAGCAGTCCGCTCGACCTCCCCTCCTACGAGCAGTACTTC
D: NA; size: NA; J: TRBJ1-2; V: TRBV19; length: 14; CDR3: CASNTRALPNGYTF; DNA: TGTGCCAGTAATACCCGGGCCTTACCCAATGGCTACACCTTC
D: NA; size: NA; J: TRBJ2-1; V: TRBV15; length: 12; CDR3: CATSRVENEQFF; DNA: TGTGCCACCAGCAGAGTGGAAAATGAGCAGTTCTTC
D: TRBD2; size: NA; J: TRBJ2-7; V: TRBV2; length: 14; CDR3: CASKSSGPSYEQYF; DNA: TGTGCCAGCAAGTCTAGCGGGCCCTCCTACGAGCAGTACTTC
D: NA; size: NA; J: TRBJ2-7; V: TRBV5-4; length: 14; CDR3: CASSFSFGGLGQYF; DNA: TGTGCCAGCAGCTTCAGCTTTGGGGGGTTGGGGCAGTACTTC
D: NA; size: NA; J: TRBJ1-2; V: TRBV5-1; length: 16; CDR3: CASSLDGAGMGYGYTF; DNA: TGCGCCAGCAGCTTGGATGGGGCAGGGATGGGCTATGGCTACACCTTC